Listed here is a single T cell receptor beta chain. Authors' analysis steps: Scientists estimated how many nucleated cells there were by amplifying reference gene primers. Sequenced by immunoSEQ multiplex PCR; TCRdb stores in-frame clones only, minus some. That table supplies the V and J calls and clone size; D and trimming were determined from the DNA. The data contain approximately 140,000 clones, around 90% of them singletons. Germline CDR1 reads MNHEY; CDR2 reads SVGEGT. The CDR3 length is 13 residues. Trimming shortened V by 2 bases and J by 5 bases, and 9 bases separated the two germline ends. This entry comes from a study of blood T cell repertoires in COVID-19. On the study more broadly: Samples came from the United States, Italy and Spain, spanning acute and convalescent COVID-19. PBMCs, B-cell-depleted T cells, or T cells were the source of the cDNA or gDNA that made up the material.

The chain recombines TRBV6-2 or TRBV6-3 with TRBJ2-5; D uncertain. Material for sequencing was peripheral blood. The sequence derives from a woman aged 60-70 years with active or convalescent COVID-19. The DNA for the CDR3 is TGTGCCAGCAGTTACGGTCTAACGGAGACCCAGTACTTC. Amino acids: CASSYGLTETQYF.